The T cell receptor beta chain described here comes from a study of T cells in Graves' hyperthyroidism and ophthalmopathy. Broader study findings: Model-based prediction identified ophthalmopathy a median approximately 6.2 months prior to its onset. Blood also contained most expanded thyroid clonotypes above 0.001.

The V gene end was trimmed by 4 bases and the J gene end by 4 bases; junction bases not matched to a gene: 9. The CDR3 sequence is 16 residues long. Germline V gene sequence: CDR1 ENHRY, CDR2 SYGVKD. The CDR3 regions of TCR beta were amplified from RNA transcripts. The TCR CDR3 first-round RT-PCR relied on the HTBI primer set. TCRdb re-called the multiplex PCR reads with MiXCR, one entry per CDR3 protein. The table shows roughly 660,000 distinct CDR3 sequences, with roughly 17% occurring only once. Diagnostic assessment was based on clinical symptoms, serum thyroxine and TRAb, thyroid ultrasound and orbital computed tomography. PBMCs were sourced from more than 9 ml fresh peripheral blood. Ten or more counts support this clonotype. Its cognate antigen is unknown.

The TCR comes from a man aged 45-65 years with Graves' hyperthyroidism. V is TRBV10-3 and J is TRBJ2-1, with 8 bases aligning to TRBD2. Sequences were obtained from blood. CDR3 coding DNA: TGTGCCATCAGTGGTAAAACTAGCGGCCAATACAATGAGCAGTTCTTC. Amino acid sequence: CAISGKTSGQYNEQFF.